This is a list of T cell receptor beta chains from one sample in a study of PD-1 blockade in classical Hodgkin lymphoma. TCRdb keeps only in-frame clones here, not all; method: immunoSEQ multiplex PCR. The data show about 100,000 clones, nearly 90% seen once. Material: peripheral blood mononuclear cells (PBMCs), obtained before the second cycle of nivolumab. All receptors come from a human donor with classical Hodgkin lymphoma. The conserved cysteine and the conserved F or W are not part of the CDR3 here. Each record gives: V gene, D gene, J gene, CDR3 protein. A D gene is named only where the DNA matches it firmly.

TRBV27	.	TRBJ2-7	ASARLSSYEQY
TRBV11-3	.	TRBJ2-1	ASRKGRSDNEQF
TRBV6-5	TRBD1	TRBJ2-7	ASSQRQGSYEQY
TRBV2	.	TRBJ2-1	ASSPVLSNEQF
TRBV18	.	TRBJ1-1	ASSPPSPRAF
TRBV2	.	TRBJ2-3	ASLPGDSIPDTQY
TRBV18	TRBD2	TRBJ2-7	ASSPYVGLAGKEQY
TRBV14	TRBD1	TRBJ1-5	ASSLNRGRGNQPQH
TRBV19	.	TRBJ2-1	ASSIFEGSSYNEQF
TRBV6-1	TRBD2	TRBJ2-7	ASKSRAGGILEQY
TRBV6-4	.	TRBJ2-7	ASNRGAFLYEQY
TRBV19	.	TRBJ1-3	ASSSPRQGNSGNTIY
TRBV10-1	TRBD2	TRBJ2-2	ASSESKLAGVGKAGELF
TRBV5-6	TRBD2	.	ASSLWSSGTSGNYEQY
TRBV6-1	TRBD2	TRBJ2-7	ASGWTSGTYEQY
TRBV6-6	.	TRBJ2-7	ASSFGQGDEQY
TRBV10-3	.	TRBJ1-2	AISEERENYGYT
TRBV10-1	.	TRBJ2-3	ASSERGTDTQY
TRBV18	.	TRBJ1-1	ASSPTGDTEAF
TRBV27	TRBD2	TRBJ2-1	ASSSPWTSSYNEQF
TRBV11-2	.	TRBJ1-1	ASSSAVGTEAF
TRBV4-3	TRBD1	TRBJ2-7	ASSQAGTGFNEQY
TRBV9	.	TRBJ1-1	ASSANTGWTEAF
TRBV5-1	.	TRBJ1-1	ASRGNAGTEAF
TRBV5-4	.	TRBJ2-7	ASSFGGMGSEQY
TRBV5-1	TRBD2	TRBJ2-7	ASSLDPTSGAAYEQY
TRBV6-5	.	TRBJ1-3	ASREGGGGNTIY
TRBV29-1	.	TRBJ2-1	SVVGREVDNEQF
TRBV14	.	TRBJ1-1	ASSQSVYTEAF